The clone carrying this TCR beta chain came up once. Its matching antigen is unknown. V shed 1 base, J shed 4 bases, and the junction held 17 bases outside the gene matches. Looked up from germline, CDR1 is MGHRA and CDR2 is YSYEKL. This CDR3 has 20 residues. The record originates from a study of T cell responses to AZD1222 COVID-19 vaccine. The method was immunoSEQ multiplex PCR; TCRdb's version includes in-frame clones alone and lacks a portion of them. Seen here are 250,000 to 300,000 clones, 85% to 95% observed once, and the top ten hold less than 0.65%. Whole-study results and caveats: In a largely white British group with more females than males, clonal diversity was possibly underestimated.

V is TRBV4-1 and J is TRBJ2-1; 9 bases agree with TRBD2. The sample here was peripheral blood, taken 28 days after the second AZD1222 dose. The source is an adult who received the AZD1222 COVID-19 vaccine. CDR3 amino acids: CASSQVKVGLAGEYYNEQFF. In nucleotides, the CDR3 is TGCGCCAGCAGCCAAGTCAAGGTCGGCTTAGCGGGGGAATATTACAATGAGCAGTTCTTC.